This T cell receptor beta chain was identified during a study of molecular identifiers for immune sequencing clone quantification. As to this clonotype: A much larger clonotype is one base distant, so this may be a read error.

Trimming left V 6 bases short and J 2 bases short, with 11 bases between. Germline CDR1 is MNHEY and CDR2 is SVGAGI. The CDR3 has 13 amino acids. TCRdb reprocessed the PCR reads via MiXCR and lists one record per CDR3 protein. The repertoire holds about 320,000 distinct CDR3 sequences, under 25% seen once, with roughly 0.7% in the top ten. The V call is TRBV6-5, the J call TRBJ2-7; tentative D call: TRBD1 (5 bases). The specimen sequenced was naive CD8+ T cells from blood, with Jurkat cell RNA spiked in. The subset: FACS-sorted CD8+CD4-CCR7+CD45RA+ naive T cells. The receptor comes from a human donor in good health. Some libraries in this study had Jurkat cell RNA spiked in. CDR3: CASRSPGTYEQYF. The CDR3 DNA follows: TGTGCCAGCAGATCGCCAGGGACCTACGAGCAGTACTTC.